This T cell receptor (beta chain) was recovered during a study of brain T cells in children with intractable seizures (dated by TCRdb to the early 2020s). With regard to the full study: A NanoString immunology panel was first used to screen resected brain tissue from about 53 pediatric epilepsy surgery cases for immune gene transcripts. About 65% of the 12 selected surgery cases also had pre-surgery blood sequenced, which left four cases with brain tissue only.

Broad study findings and their caveats: Because pre- and post-surgery blood were sequenced to different depths, clones absent from the pre-surgery sample may reflect undersampling. The patients' HCMV serostatus was not known, and viral specificity was inferred solely from CDR3 sequence similarity.

The immunoSEQ assay was applied to genomic DNA to generate the TCR beta chain sequences. The authors' analysis ran thus. CDR3 sequences that did not begin with the conserved framework cysteine at position 104 were removed by hand. To get clonality, the normalized Shannon's Diversity Index was subtracted from one, giving values from 0 (maximal diversity) to 1 (oligoclonal). Differences in the frequency of the same CDR3 between samples, such as brain versus blood, were assessed with chi-squared comparison-of-proportions tests. Public clonotypes were identified through searches of immuneACCESS, and similarity to known antiviral clonotypes was evaluated with the VDJdb browser. In TCRdb, the immuneACCESS table is reduced to in-frame sequences with V and J assigned. These tables do not hold every clone; where another copy was compared, an unresolved V gene accounts for under half, and the others remain unexplained. Clone size and V and J calls were adopted from that table, with D and trimming inferred from the DNA. The sample table holds roughly 120,000 clones, of which 85% to 95% were seen once. Clones ranked in the top ten supply 3.5% to 4% of the sample.

A note on this clone: The clone's antigen remains unknown. No conserved phenylalanine or tryptophan ends this CDR3, so it is likely a read error. It is unclear where the CDR3 begins or ends on the DNA, so no DNA is shown, and the CDR3 is as TCRdb lists it.

The germline V gene provides CDR1 MDHEN and CDR2 SYDVKM. From its first to its last residue, the CDR3 has 10 amino acids. The time point label here, explained by the study, means: resected brain tissue, or blood drawn just prior to surgery. The surgery cases showing the highest brain T cell transcript signatures were chosen for TCR beta chain sequencing of brain tissue and, when available, of blood. Before surgery, patients had received at least one anti-epileptic drug. TCR-sequenced patients were children with drug-resistant epilepsy due to tuberous sclerosis complex, focal cortical dysplasia, Rasmussen encephalitis or hemimegalencephaly. Blood samples were collected immediately before the epilepsy surgery. The Monarch genomic DNA purification kit was used to extract bulk genomic DNA from unsorted brain tissue and whole blood.

This clonotype originated in a boy younger than two with hemimegalencephaly and intractable seizures. The sample was peripheral blood, taken at surgery. Recombination connected TRBV28 to TRBJ2-7; TRBD2 is the table's D call, not checked against the DNA. The CDR3 region has the sequence CASSPRGGDS.